This T cell receptor beta chain was sequenced during a study of blood T cell repertoires in COVID-19. With 5 bases removed from V and 2 bases from J, the gap between germline ends came to 13 bases. The germline gives CDR1 SQVTM, CDR2 ANQGSEA. The CDR3 runs to 14 residues. Sequencing was performed with immunoSEQ multiplex PCR; in TCRdb, only in-frame clones are kept and a portion is missing. This repertoire shows roughly 120,000 clones, almost 90% found once; its top ten account for 0.88%. Sequencing was performed on peripheral blood. V and J are TRBV29-1 and TRBJ2-1, with unresolved D. This TCR derives from a woman aged 50 to 65 with active or convalescent COVID-19. CDR3 nucleotides: TGCAGCGTTCCTCCCTTACAGACCTACAATGAGCAGTTCTTC. This codes for CSVPPLQTYNEQFF.